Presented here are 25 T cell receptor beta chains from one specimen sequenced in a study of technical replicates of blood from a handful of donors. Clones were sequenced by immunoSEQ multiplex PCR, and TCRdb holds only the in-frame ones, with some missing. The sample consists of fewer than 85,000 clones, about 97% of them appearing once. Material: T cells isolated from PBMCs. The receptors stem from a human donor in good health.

In nucleotides, the CDR3 is TGTGCCAGTAGTATGCCCCAGGGGGCGGTCACTGAAGCTTTCTTT. Residues: CASSMPQGAVTEAFF. The chain joins TRBV19 to TRBJ1-1, with 8 bases that match TRBD1. J was trimmed by 4 bases and V by 3 bases; bases with no gene match: 7. The length of the CDR3 is 15 residues. From germline, CDR1 is LNHDA and CDR2 SQIVND (reference sequence).

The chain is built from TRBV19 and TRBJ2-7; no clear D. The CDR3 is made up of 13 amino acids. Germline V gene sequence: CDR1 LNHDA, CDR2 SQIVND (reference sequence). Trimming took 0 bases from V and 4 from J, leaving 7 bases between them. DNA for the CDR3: TGTGCCAGTAGTATAGATATGCGGTACGAGCAGTACTTC. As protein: CASSIDMRYEQYF.

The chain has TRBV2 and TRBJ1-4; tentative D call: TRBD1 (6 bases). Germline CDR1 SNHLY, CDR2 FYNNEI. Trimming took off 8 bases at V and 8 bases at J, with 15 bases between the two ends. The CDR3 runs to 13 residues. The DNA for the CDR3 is TGTGCCAGCTTTTGGCAGGGGCCCGAAAAACTGTTTTTT. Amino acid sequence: CASFWQGPEKLFF.

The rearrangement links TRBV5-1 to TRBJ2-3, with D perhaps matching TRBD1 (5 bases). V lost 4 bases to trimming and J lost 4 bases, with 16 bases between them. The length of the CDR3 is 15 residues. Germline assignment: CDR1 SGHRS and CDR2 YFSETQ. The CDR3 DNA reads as TGCGCCAGCAGCATCCAGGGAAAGGGTGCAGATACGCAGTATTTT. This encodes CASSIQGKGADTQYF. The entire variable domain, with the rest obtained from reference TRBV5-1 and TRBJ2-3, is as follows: KAGVTQTPRYLIKTRGQQVTLSCSPISGHRSVSWYQQTPGQGLQFLFEYFSETQRNKGNFPGRFSGRQFSNSRSEMNVSTLELGDSALYLCASSIQGKGADTQYFGPGTRLTVL.

The CDR3 loop is CASSSDRISSGNTIYF. CDR3 DNA: TGTGCCAGCAGTTCGGACAGAATTAGCTCTGGAAACACCATATATTTT. V and J are TRBV2 and TRBJ1-3; possible D gene TRBD1, 6 bases. This CDR3 spans 16 amino acids. The V gene lost 5 bases and the J gene lost 0 bases, with 14 bases spanning the gap. Germline assignment: CDR1 SNHLY and CDR2 FYNNEI.

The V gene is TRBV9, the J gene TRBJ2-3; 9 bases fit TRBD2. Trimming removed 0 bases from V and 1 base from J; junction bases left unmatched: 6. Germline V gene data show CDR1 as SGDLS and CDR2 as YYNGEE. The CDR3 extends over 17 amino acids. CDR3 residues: CASSVGAGGAGTDTQYF. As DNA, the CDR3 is TGTGCCAGCAGCGTAGGCGCGGGAGGGGCGGGCACAGATACGCAGTATTTT.

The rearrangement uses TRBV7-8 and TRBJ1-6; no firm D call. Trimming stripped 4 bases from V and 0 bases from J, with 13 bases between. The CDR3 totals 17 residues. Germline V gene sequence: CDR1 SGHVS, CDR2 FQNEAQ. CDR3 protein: CASSYNKLSSYNSPLHF. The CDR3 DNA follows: TGTGCCAGCAGCTATAATAAACTGAGCTCCTATAATTCACCCCTCCACTTT.

For the CDR3, the DNA is TGTGCCAGCAGCCTCCGGGGGGGGCGTCAAGAGACCCAGTACTTC. This sequence encodes CASSLRGGRQETQYF. The chain recombines TRBV7-8 with TRBJ2-5; 8 bases are a match to TRBD2. CDR1 and CDR2 from the germline V gene are SGHVS and FQNEAQ. There are 15 residues in the CDR3. The J segment lost 2 bases and the V segment lost 5 bases, leaving 7 bases of the junction unmatched.

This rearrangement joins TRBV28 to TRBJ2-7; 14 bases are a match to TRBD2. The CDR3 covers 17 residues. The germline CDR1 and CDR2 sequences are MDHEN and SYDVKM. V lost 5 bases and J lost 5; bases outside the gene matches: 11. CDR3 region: CASSPTSGRARSDEQYF. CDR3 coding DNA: TGTGCCAGCAGTCCGACTAGCGGGAGGGCCCGGTCTGACGAGCAGTACTTC.

DNA of the CDR3: TGCGCCAGCAGCATGAATCCGGGACAGGGGGCTCTGACGGCCACTGAAGCTTTCTTT. As protein: CASSMNPGQGALTATEAFF. The chain has TRBV5-1 and TRBJ1-1; TRBD1 matches at 12 bases. The junction had 17 bases not matched to a gene; V was cut back by 4 bases and J by 4 bases. Germline lookup yields CDR1 SGHRS and CDR2 YFSETQ. The CDR3 sequence is 19 residues long.

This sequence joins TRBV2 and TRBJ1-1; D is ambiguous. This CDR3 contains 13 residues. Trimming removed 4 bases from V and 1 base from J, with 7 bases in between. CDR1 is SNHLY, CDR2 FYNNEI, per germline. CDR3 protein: CASSASRNTEAFF. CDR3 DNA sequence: TGTGCCAGCAGTGCATCCAGGAACACTGAAGCTTTCTTT.

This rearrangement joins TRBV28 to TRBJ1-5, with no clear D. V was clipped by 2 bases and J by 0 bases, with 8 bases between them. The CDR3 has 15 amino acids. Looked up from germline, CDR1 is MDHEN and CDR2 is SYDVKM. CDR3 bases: TGTGCCAGCAGTTTACAGGAATATAGCAATCAGCCCCAGCATTTT. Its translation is CASSLQEYSNQPQHF. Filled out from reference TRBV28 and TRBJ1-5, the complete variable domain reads DVKVTQSSRYLVKRTGEKVFLECVQDMDHENMFWYRQDPGLGLRLIYFSYDVKMKEKGDIPEGYSVSREKKERFSLILESASTNQTSMYLCASSLQEYSNQPQHFGDGTRLSIL.

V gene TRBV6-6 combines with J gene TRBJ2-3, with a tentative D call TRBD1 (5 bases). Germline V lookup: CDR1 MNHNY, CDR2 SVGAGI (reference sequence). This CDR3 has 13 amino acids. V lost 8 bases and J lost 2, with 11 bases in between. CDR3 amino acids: CASGRVLTDTQYF. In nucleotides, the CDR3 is TGTGCCAGCGGCAGGGTTCTCACAGATACGCAGTATTTT.

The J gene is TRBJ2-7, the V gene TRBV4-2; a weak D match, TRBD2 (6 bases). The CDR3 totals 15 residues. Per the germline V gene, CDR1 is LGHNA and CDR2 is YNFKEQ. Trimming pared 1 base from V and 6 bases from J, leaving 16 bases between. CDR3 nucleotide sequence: TGTGCCAGCAGCCAAGTTGAGCAGCGACTAGGCGAGCAGTACTTC. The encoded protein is CASSQVEQRLGEQYF.

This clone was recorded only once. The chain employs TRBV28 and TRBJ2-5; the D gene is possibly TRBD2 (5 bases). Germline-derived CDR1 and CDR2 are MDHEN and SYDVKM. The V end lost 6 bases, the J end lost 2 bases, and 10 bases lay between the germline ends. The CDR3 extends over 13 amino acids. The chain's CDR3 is CASSGGVQETQYF. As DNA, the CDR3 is TGTGCCAGCAGCGGAGGCGTACAAGAGACCCAGTACTTC. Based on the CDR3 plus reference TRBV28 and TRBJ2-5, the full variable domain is DVKVTQSSRYLVKRTGEKVFLECVQDMDHENMFWYRQDPGLGLRLIYFSYDVKMKEKGDIPEGYSVSREKKERFSLILESASTNQTSMYLCASSGGVQETQYFGPGTRLLVL.

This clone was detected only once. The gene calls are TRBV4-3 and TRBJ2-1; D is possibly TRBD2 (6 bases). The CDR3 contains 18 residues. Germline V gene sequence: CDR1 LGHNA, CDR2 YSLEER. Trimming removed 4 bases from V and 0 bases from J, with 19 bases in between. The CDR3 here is CASSRGTSRVGSYNEQFF. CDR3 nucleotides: TGCGCCAGCAGCCGGGGGACTTCCAGGGTTGGCTCCTACAATGAGCAGTTCTTC.

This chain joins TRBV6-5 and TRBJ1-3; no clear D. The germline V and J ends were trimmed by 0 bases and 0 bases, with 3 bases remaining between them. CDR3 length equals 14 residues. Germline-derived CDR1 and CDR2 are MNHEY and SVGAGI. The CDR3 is CASSYSRSGNTIYF. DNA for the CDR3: TGTGCCAGCAGTTACTCTCGCTCTGGAAACACCATATATTTT.

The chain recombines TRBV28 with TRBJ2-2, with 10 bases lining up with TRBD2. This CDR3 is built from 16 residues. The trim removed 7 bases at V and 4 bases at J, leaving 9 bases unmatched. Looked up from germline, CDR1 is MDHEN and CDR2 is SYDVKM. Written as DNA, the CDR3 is TGTGCCAGCACCTACGGAGCGGGAGGGCCCACCGGGGAGCTGTTTTTT. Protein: CASTYGAGGPTGELFF.

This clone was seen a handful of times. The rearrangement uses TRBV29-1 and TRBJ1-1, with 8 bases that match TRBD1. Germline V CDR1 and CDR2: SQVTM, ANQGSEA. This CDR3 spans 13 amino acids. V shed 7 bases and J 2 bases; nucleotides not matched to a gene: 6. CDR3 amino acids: CSARTGFNTEAFF. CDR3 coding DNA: TGCAGCGCCCGGACAGGGTTTAACACTGAAGCTTTCTTT.

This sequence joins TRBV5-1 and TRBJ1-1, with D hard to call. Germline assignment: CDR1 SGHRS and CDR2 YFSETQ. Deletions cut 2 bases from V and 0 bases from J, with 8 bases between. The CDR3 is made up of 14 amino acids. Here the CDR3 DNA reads TGCGCCAGCAGCTTCCGGGAGATGAACACTGAAGCTTTCTTT. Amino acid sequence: CASSFREMNTEAFF.

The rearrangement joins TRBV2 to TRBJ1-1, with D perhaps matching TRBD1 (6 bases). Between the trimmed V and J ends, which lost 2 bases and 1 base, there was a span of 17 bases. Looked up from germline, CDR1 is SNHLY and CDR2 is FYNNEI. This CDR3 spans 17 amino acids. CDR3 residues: CASSEPLGGGPNTEAFF. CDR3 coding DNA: TGTGCCAGCAGTGAACCGCTAGGGGGGGGACCGAACACTGAAGCTTTCTTT.

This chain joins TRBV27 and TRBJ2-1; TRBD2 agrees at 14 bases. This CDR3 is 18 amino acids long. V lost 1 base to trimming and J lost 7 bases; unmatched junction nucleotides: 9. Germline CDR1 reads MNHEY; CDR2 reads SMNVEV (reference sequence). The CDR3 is CASSLFRGGLAGDNEQFF. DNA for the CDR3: TGTGCCAGCAGTTTATTCCGTGGGGGACTAGCGGGAGATAATGAGCAGTTCTTC.

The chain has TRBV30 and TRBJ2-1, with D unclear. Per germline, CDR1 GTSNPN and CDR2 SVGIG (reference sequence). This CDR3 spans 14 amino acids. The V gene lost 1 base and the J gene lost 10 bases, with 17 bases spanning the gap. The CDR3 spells CAWSARVLNEEQFF. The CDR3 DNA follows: TGTGCCTGGAGTGCTAGAGTTCTCAATGAAGAGCAGTTCTTC.

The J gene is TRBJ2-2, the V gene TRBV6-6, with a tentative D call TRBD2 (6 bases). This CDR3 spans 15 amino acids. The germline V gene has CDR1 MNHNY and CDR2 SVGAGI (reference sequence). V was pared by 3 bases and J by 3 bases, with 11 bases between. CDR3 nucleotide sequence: TGTGCCAGCAGTTATGTGACTAGATACACCGGGGAGCTGTTTTTT. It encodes CASSYVTRYTGELFF.

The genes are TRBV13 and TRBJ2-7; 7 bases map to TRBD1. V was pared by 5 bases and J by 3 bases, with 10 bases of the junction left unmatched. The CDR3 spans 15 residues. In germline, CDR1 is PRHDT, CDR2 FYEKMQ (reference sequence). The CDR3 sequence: CASSAGQVPGYEQYF. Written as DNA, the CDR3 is TGTGCCAGCAGCGCCGGACAGGTACCCGGCTACGAGCAGTACTTC.